This TCR beta chain appears in the sequencing data of a study of early T cells in non-severe SARS-CoV-2 infection (dated by TCRdb to the early 2020s). Turning to the overall study: Because TCR sequencing relied on bulk RNA taken from unsorted whole blood, pairing of alpha and beta chains was not possible. Results the study describes overall, beyond this receptor: VDJdb matching was skewed toward anti-spike CD8 responses, so virus-specific expansions were likely underestimated and private and CD4 specificities were missed.

There are a few counts of this clonotype. Its cognate antigen has yet to be identified. Per-base qualities were not stored, and no clone one base away is much larger. The study was a case-control design nested within a healthcare worker cohort in London, UK, with weekly nasopharyngeal swab PCR tests and blood sampling. Healthcare workers were enrolled in the week of the UK lockdown, from 23 to 31 March 2020, and were followed every week for up to roughly 15 weeks. The junction carries 15 bases between V and J, which are trimmed by 8 bases and 6 bases respectively. CDR1 and CDR2 are drawn from the germline V gene: SQVTM, ANQGSEA. Inclusive of the bounding cysteine and phenylalanine, the CDR3 is 12 residues long. This entry keeps only the CDR3 DNA: 36 bases, framed from base 1. The method was 5' RACE. Sequencing used a NextSeq 500. In the TCR library protocol, unique molecular identifiers were attached to individual cDNA molecules to correct for PCR bias and sequencing error. Both TCR alpha and beta chains were sequenced, and tight co-correlation was observed between alpha and beta sequence abundances in each sample. The study's processing was this. Decombinator V4 was used to annotate the V gene, J gene and CDR3 of the TCR sequences. TCRs were defined as expanded if a significant change between any two time points was detected under a Poisson model with p below 0.0001. TCR abundances were normalised to the total number of TCRs sequenced in each sample and reported as counts per million. TRAV1-2 paired with TRAJ12, TRAJ20 or TRAJ33 defined MAIT TCRs, while TRAV10 paired with TRAJ18 defined iNKT TCRs. VDJdb, accessed 1 November 2021, was searched for CMV, EBV and SARS-CoV-2 annotated TCRs, with TCRs annotated for multiple antigens excluded. TCRdb took the public reads, trimmed them with fastp at Q25, ran MiXCR for clone calling and kept in-frame beta chains. Each record represents a unique CDR3 protein, reported with the most common genes and DNA among its rows. These V and J calls originate from TCRdb's pipeline instead of the authors' own analysis. The table for this sample lists some 80,000 distinct CDR3 sequences; approximately 12% of them were counted only once. The leading ten clones occupy around 3.7% of the sample.

The chain couples TRBV29-1 to TRBJ2-3, with a weak D call of TRBD1 (5 bases match). This TCR came from an adult who was a healthcare worker with PCR-confirmed SARS-CoV-2 infection or an uninfected control (not recorded which). The sample comprised whole blood. For the CDR3, the sequence is CSSGVGADTQYF. The DNA sequence is TGCAGCAGTGGAGTAGGGGCGGATACGCAGTATTTT.